The TCR beta chain under discussion was sequenced for a study of CXCR3-negative and CXCR3-positive naive CD8 T cells (dated by TCRdb to between 2018 and 2021). A note on the overall study: About 135 million TRB reads were obtained in total, roughly 1.5 +/- 0.3 million reads per library. Diversity and physicochemical repertoire analyses covered roughly eleven donors pooled from two independent experiments. The TRBV-TRBJ cluster analysis covered naive subsets from several donors and memory cells from 3 donors. Findings and caveats that apply to the study as a whole: Both naive subsets had comparably high repertoire diversity, while memory CD8+ T cells had much lower repertoire diversity. Freshly isolated PBMCs were used for most assays because CXCR3 expression partially decreased after cryopreservation. Because surface CD5, which is linked to self-reactivity in mice, was comparable between the naive subsets, TCR interaction strength was also inferred from the physicochemical properties of TRB CDR3s. Naive CXCR3-negative and CXCR3-positive cells from the same donor showed similar TRBV-TRBJ usage, whereas memory cells showed distinct patterns. TRB CDR3s from CXCR3-positive naive cells showed higher hydrophobicity (lower Kidera factor 4), lower energy, and higher strength and volume indices than CXCR3-negative naive cells.

Each CD8+ T cell subset was flow-sorted in triplicate, and around 300,000 cells per subset were placed directly into RLT lysis buffer. To keep memory contaminants out, a stringent definition of naive CD8+ T cells was applied: CD45RO-CCR7+CD27+CD95-. Using standard density gradient centrifugation, peripheral blood mononuclear cells were isolated from buffy coats. Naive CXCR3-negative and CXCR3-positive CD8+ T cells were flow-sorted on a FACSAria III. An RNeasy Mini Kit was used to extract total RNA from the sorted cells. The CDR3, cysteine through phenylalanine, is 13 amino acids long. DNA is not on record. Sequencing used a NextSeq 550. The Human TCR Profiling Kit (MiLaboratory) was used to make UMI-labeled 5' RACE TRB cDNA libraries. cDNA synthesis used the entire amount of extracted RNA, and PCR amplification then used the entire amount of cDNA produced. Libraries were prepared in parallel with an identical number of PCR cycles. Turning to the authors' computational methods: With a minimum of two reads required per UMI, MIGEC and MiXCR pulled out about 50,000 +/- 10,000 unique UMI-labeled TRB cDNA molecules from each library. On average, each library contained approximately 40,000 +/- 10,000 functional in-frame TRB CDR3 nucleotide clonotypes without stop codons. After downsampling to 5000 UMI-labeled TRB molecules per sample, diversity metrics, including normalized Shannon-Wiener and Chao1, were computed in VDJtools. For the central five CDR3 residues, VDJtools calculated physicochemical properties weighted by clonotype size, namely interaction energy, strength, volume and Kidera factor 4. TCRdb reprocessed the reads into one record per CDR3 protein sequence, lacking DNA. TCRdb, rather than the study authors, made the V and J calls. The table for this sample shows 75,000 to 100,000 distinct CDR3 sequences. In total, the top ten clones hold about 1% of the sample.

Remarks on this clonotype: The antigen it binds to is not known.

The source is a human donor in good health. Some clones in this sample may be carry-over from other donors' samples. This chain is built from TRBV12-3 or TRBV12-4 and TRBJ1-2; the D call from TCRdb, TRBD1, cannot be confirmed without DNA. The sequencing sample was made of naive CXCR3+ CD8+ T cells from blood. Explained via the paper, the cell subset or site label denotes: CD45RO-CCR7+CD27+CD95- naive CD8+ T cells expressing CXCR3 (TNR3+). The CDR3: CASSPTGVYGYTF.